A selection of T cell receptor beta chains follows, all from one sample in a study of OX40 agonist ivuxolimab in advanced cancers. Some clones are missing from TCRdb's copy, which holds only in-frame ones; the method was immunoSEQ multiplex PCR. The profile shows some 130,000 clones, around 89% of them singletons. The specimen comprised CD4+ or CD8+ T cells sorted from blood, sampled in a trial of the OX40 agonist ivuxolimab. All receptors derive from an adult with an advanced solid tumor such as melanoma, head and neck, liver or kidney cancer. CDR3s include the opening cysteine and the closing phenylalanine or tryptophan. The order of the fields is J gene, clone size, V gene, D gene, CDR3 DNA, CDR3 protein. The D gene is left open where the match is weak. Only part of the rows carry a size: once, few, many, or a class if the clone is expanded.

TRBJ2-7 - TRBV7-2 TRBD2 TGTGCCAGCAGCCCCAGACTAGCGGCCTACGAGCAGTACTTC CASSPRLAAYEQYF
TRBJ1-2 once TRBV11-2 TRBD1 TGTGCCAGCAGCTTAGATCAGGGGGCGCGGGGCTACACCTTC CASSLDQGARGYTF
TRBJ2-5 - TRBV5-1 TRBD1 TGCGCCAGCAGCTTTTTTGTAGGGACAGTGGGGTTAGAGACCCAGTACTTC CASSFFVGTVGLETQYF
TRBJ1-3 - TRBV6-5 - TGTGCCAGCAGGACCGTAGGTGGAAACACCATATATTTT CASRTVGGNTIYF
TRBJ1-3 once TRBV14 - TGTGCCAGCAGCCAACGTCAGGGGCCCGTCGGCACCATATATTTT CASSQRQGPVGTIYF
TRBJ2-5 - TRBV2 - TGTGCCAGCGGGGGACTTCAAGAGACCCAGTACTTC CASGGLQETQYF
TRBJ1-1 - TRBV10-2 TRBD1 TGCGCCAGCAGGGGGACAGGGGGCCGGAGGACTGAAGCTTTCTTT CASRGTGGRRTEAFF
TRBJ1-5 - TRBV6-6 - TGTGCCAGCAGCCAGGAGGGAAATCAGCCCCAGCATTTT CASSQEGNQPQHF
TRBJ2-7 once TRBV30 - TGTGCCTGGAGTGTGGCCTACGAGCAGTACTTC CAWSVAYEQYF
TRBJ2-2 - TRBV10-1 TRBD2 TGCGCCAGCAGCAAGCGGGGCGCGAACACCGGGGAGCTGTTTTTT CASSKRGANTGELFF
TRBJ2-2 few TRBV6-4 - TGTGCCAGCAGTGATAGAGGGACCGGGGAGCTGTTTTTT CASSDRGTGELFF
TRBJ2-5 - TRBV7-2 TRBD2 TGTGCCAGCAGCTTTGACCAGCGGGAGGCCCAGTACTTC CASSFDQREAQYF
TRBJ2-6 - TRBV21-1 - TGTGCCCAAGGGTGGGGTGGGGCCAACGTCCTGACTTTC CAQGWGGANVLTF
TRBJ2-1 - TRBV15 - TGTGCCACCAGCCCCGACTCCGGGGGACAGATTAATCATGAGCAGTTCTTC CATSPDSGGQINHEQFF
TRBJ2-2 few TRBV25-1 - TGTGCCAGCAGTGAATATAGCAACACCGGGGAGCTGTTTTTT CASSEYSNTGELFF
TRBJ1-3 once TRBV28 TRBD1 TGTGCCAGCAGTTTAGGGGACAGGGACTCTGGAAACACCATATATTTT CASSLGDRDSGNTIYF
TRBJ1-3 few TRBV25-1 - TGTGCCAGCAGTGTCCTCTCTGGAAACACCATATATTTT CASSVLSGNTIYF
TRBJ2-4 - TRBV27 - TGTGCCAGCAGTTTAAAGGGATTGAGCGACATTCAGTACTTC CASSLKGLSDIQYF
TRBJ1-5 - TRBV6-6 TRBD1 TGTGCCAGCAGTGGACAGGGGGGTAATCAGCCCCAGCATTTT CASSGQGGNQPQHF
TRBJ2-5 - TRBV28 - TGTGCCAGCAGTTTGGTCCGGAACCAAGAGACCCAGTACTTC CASSLVRNQETQYF
TRBJ1-5 once TRBV18 - TGTGCCAGCTCACCATCGTCCATCAATAGCAATCAGCCCCAGCATTTT CASSPSSINSNQPQHF
TRBJ2-7 - TRBV7-8 TRBD1 TGTGCCAGCAGCCCTAGGGTCCAGGACAGGGTACACGAGCAGTACTTC CASSPRVQDRVHEQYF
TRBJ2-7 once TRBV29-1 TRBD1 TGCAGCGTTGAACGGGGACAGGGGGCGGCCAGCGAGCAGTACTTC CSVERGQGAASEQYF
TRBJ1-5 - TRBV10-3 - TGTGCCATCAGCCCTGGGGGGGGCAATCAGCCCCAGCATTTT CAISPGGGNQPQHF
TRBJ2-7 - TRBV5-5 - TGTGCCAGCACCTGGAGGACGTACGAGCAGTACTTC CASTWRTYEQYF
TRBJ2-5 - TRBV5-1 - TGCGCCAGCAGCACCGATGGGAGGAGCGAGACCCAGTACTTC CASSTDGRSETQYF
TRBJ2-1 - TRBV10-3 TRBD2 TGTGCCATCAGAGAGACTAGCGGGGGGGCAATGGCCTACAATGAGCAGTTCTTC CAIRETSGGAMAYNEQFF
TRBJ2-5 - TRBV28 TRBD1 TGTGCCAGCAACCTTTTCGGACAGGGGGCTGGTGAGACCCAGTACTTC CASNLFGQGAGETQYF